The clone carrying this T cell receptor (beta chain) was detected a few times. This record belongs to a study of identical twins. Healthy Caucasians, and only they, were the donors. The germline CDR1 and CDR2 sequences are SGHNT and YENEEA. The V end was cut by 4 bases, the J end by 2 bases, with 7 bases between. CDR3 length: 13 amino acids. One entry per CDR3 protein results from TCRdb running MiXCR on the 5' RACE reads. The sample holds a few hundred thousand distinct CDR3 sequences, approximately 10% seen once. The chain joins TRBV11-3 to TRBJ2-3, with D possibly matching TRBD2 (5 bases). This sequence was found in a woman aged 45-59 years in good health. The source material was naive T cells sorted from blood. The CDR3, as DNA: TGTGCCAGCAGCTCGGACTTCACAGATACGCAGTATTTT. Protein sequence: CASSSDFTDTQYF.